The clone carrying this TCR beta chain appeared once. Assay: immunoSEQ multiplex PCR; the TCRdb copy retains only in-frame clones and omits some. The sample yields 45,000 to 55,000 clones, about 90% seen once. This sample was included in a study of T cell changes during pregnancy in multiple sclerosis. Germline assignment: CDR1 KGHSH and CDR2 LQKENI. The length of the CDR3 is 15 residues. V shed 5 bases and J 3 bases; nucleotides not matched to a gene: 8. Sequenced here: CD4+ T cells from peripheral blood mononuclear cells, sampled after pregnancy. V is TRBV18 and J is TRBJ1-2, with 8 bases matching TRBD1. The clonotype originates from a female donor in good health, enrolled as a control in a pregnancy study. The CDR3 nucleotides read TGTGCCAGCTCAACGTACAGGGGGAGTGACTATGGCTACACCTTC. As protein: CASSTYRGSDYGYTF. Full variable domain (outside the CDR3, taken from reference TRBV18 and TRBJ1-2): NAGVMQNPRHLVRRRGQEARLRCSPMKGHSHVYWYRQLPEEGLKFMVYLQKENIIDESGMPKERFSAEFPKEGPSILRIQQVVRGDSAAYFCASSTYRGSDYGYTFGSGTRLTVV.